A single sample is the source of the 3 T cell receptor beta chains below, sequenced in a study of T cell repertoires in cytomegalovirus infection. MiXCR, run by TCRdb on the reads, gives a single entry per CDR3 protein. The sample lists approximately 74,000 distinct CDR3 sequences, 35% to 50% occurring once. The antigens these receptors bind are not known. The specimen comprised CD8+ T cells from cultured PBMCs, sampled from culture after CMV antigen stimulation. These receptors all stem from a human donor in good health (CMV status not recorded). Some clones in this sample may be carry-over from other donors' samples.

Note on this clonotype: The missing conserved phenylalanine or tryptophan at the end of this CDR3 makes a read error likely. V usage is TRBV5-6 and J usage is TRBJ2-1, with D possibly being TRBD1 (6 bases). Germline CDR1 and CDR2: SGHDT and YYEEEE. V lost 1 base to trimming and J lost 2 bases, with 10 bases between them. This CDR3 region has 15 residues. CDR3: CASSLQGGPYNEQFY. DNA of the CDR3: TGTGCCAGCAGCTTGCAAGGGGGTCCCTACAATGAGCAGTTCTAC.

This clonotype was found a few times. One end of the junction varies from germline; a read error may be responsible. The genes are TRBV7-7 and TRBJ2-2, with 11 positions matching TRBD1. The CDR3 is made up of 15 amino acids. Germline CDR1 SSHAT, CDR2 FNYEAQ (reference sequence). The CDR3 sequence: CASSSGQGATGELFF. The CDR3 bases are TGTGCTAGCAGCTCCGGACAGGGGGCAACCGGGGAGCTGTTTTTT.

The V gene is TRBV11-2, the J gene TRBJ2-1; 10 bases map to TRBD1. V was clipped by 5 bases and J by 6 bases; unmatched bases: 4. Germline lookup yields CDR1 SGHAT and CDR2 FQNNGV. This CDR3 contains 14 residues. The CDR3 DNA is TGTGCCAGCAGCGGCCGGGACAGGGGCAATGAGCAGTTCTTC. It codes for CASSGRDRGNEQFF.